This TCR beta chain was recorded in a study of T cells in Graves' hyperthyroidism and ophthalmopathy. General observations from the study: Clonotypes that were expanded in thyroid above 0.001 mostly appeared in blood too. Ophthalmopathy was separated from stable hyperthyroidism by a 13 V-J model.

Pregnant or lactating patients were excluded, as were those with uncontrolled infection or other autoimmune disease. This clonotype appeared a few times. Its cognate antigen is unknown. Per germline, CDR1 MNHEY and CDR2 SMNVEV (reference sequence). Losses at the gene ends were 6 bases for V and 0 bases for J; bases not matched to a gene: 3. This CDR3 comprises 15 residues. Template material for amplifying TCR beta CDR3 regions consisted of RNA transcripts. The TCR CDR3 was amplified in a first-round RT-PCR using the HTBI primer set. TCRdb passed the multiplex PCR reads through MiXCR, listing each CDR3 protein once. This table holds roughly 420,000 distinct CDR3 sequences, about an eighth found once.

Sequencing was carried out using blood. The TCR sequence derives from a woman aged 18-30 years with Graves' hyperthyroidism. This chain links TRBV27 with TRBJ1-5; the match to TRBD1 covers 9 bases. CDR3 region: CASRQGAHSNQPQHF. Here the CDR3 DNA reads TGTGCCAGCAGACAGGGGGCTCATAGCAATCAGCCCCAGCATTTT.